Sequencing of this T cell receptor beta chain was carried out in a study of human T cells and chemical hapten exposure (dated by TCRdb to the early 2020s). Regarding the study in general: For sensitization, 2% DPC in acetone was applied to a 2 cm by 2 cm area of upper inner arm skin. Patients additionally received weekly therapeutic DPC doses to the scalp throughout the roughly 24-week study period. Patch tests used Finn chambers with 0.01% DPC on the upper back, scored after 6 days by International Contact Dermatitis Research Group standards. Most of the patients in the cohort were female, and the cohort covered alopecia areata with under or over 50% scalp involvement, alopecia totalis and alopecia universalis. In alopecia patients, the study followed how the peripheral blood TCR repertoire changed in vivo over primary and secondary sensitization to diphenylcyclopropenone (DPC), a hapten. Libraries were pooled for sequencing, and per-sample TCR yields varied mainly because of small differences in library volumes within the pool. Twenty-nine alopecia patients gave blood for TCR sequencing at one to four time points (pre-sensitization, 2, 6 and 24 weeks). Blood samples were taken from patients before sensitization (week 0) and then at 2, 6 and about 24 weeks after DPC sensitization.

The time point label on this specimen signifies: patch test 2, 6 weeks after DPC sensitization. In light of the paper, this sample's treatment or condition label describes: therapeutic diphenylcyclopropenone sensitization with weekly scalp DPC. Blood at each patch-test visit was drawn before the patch test was applied. Eligible patients were aged 18 to 70, diagnosed with alopecia, deemed suitable for DPC therapy, and excluded if pregnant. Total RNA was isolated from unfractionated whole blood collected in Tempus Blood RNA tubes. The library was produced with RACE. For sequencing, a NextSeq 500 was employed. During library preparation, unique molecular identifiers were attached to individual cDNA molecules so that TCRs could be counted quantitatively and reproducibly. From each blood RNA sample, both TCR alpha and TCR beta chains were sequenced. In the source study's methods: A median of about 87,000 TCRs per sample was observed, with a range of about 23,224 to 700,000. V, J and CDR3 annotation of the TCR reads was carried out using the Decombinator software suite. Every sample was subsampled to the same number of TCRs (28,000) for the PS versus PT1 abundance plots. Expanded TCRs were defined as absent before sensitization and observed at least eight times at the 2-week time point. TCRdb reanalyzed the raw reads on its own, using fastp at Q25 for trimming and MiXCR for clone calling, and kept in-frame beta chains. Each CDR3 protein gets just one entry, which takes the most common genes and DNA from the rows behind it. None of the V and J calls come from the authors' own analysis; TCRdb made them. Within this sample are some 100,000 distinct CDR3 sequences, with approximately 8.6% of them counted one time only. Together, the top ten hold about 2% of the sample.

What the study reported, not specific to this receptor: After repeated subsampling, the strength of the expansion versus patch-test correlation and the threshold at which it became significant changed. Significantly more large CDR3 similarity clusters were formed by expanded TCRs than by pre-sensitization or healthy control sets, consistent with antigen-driven responses. The number of PT1 expanded TCRs positively correlated with patch test score, significant at thresholds 8, 16 and 32 but not 4. No change with DPC sensitization was found in the number of TCRs above 1 in 1000 frequency, and no evidence of global repertoire structure alterations was found. Because all patients had alopecia, a presumed autoimmune disease, the immune response of the patients might differ from that of healthy individuals.

The CDR3 goes from the cysteine to the phenylalanine over 13 residues. Solely the CDR3 DNA is kept, with 39 bases framed from the first base. V has 4 bases trimmed and J has 2 bases trimmed; junction bases matching no gene number 1. Looking up the germline V gene (reference sequence) yields CDR1 GTSNPN and CDR2 SVGIG. This clonotype has at least ten counts. Its specific antigen is unknown. Nothing much larger sits one base from this clone, and base qualities are not available. This clonotype was obtained from a woman in her 40s with alopecia areata. Some clones in this sample may be carry-over from other donors' samples. The specimen was whole blood, collected in connection with sensitization to the hapten diphenylcyclopropenone (DPC). The sequence links TRBV30 to TRBJ1-3, and 8 junction bases match TRBD1. Here is the DNA: TGTGCCTGGAACAGGGGGGCTGGAAACACCATATATTTT. Its translation reads: CAWNRGAGNTIYF.